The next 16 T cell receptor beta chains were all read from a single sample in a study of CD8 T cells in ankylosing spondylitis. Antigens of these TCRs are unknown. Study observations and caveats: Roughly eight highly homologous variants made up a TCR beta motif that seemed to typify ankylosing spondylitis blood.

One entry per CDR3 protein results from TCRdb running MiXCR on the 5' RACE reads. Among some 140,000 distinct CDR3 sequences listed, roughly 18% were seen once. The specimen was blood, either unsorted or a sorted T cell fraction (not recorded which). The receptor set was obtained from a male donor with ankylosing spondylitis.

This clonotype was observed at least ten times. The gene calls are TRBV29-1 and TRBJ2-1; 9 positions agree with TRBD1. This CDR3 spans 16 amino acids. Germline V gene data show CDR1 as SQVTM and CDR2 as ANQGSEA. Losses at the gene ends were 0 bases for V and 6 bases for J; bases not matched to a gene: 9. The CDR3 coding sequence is TGCAGCGTTGAAGATCTTCCCCCGACAGGGGGCAATGAGCAGTTCTTC. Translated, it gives CSVEDLPPTGGNEQFF.

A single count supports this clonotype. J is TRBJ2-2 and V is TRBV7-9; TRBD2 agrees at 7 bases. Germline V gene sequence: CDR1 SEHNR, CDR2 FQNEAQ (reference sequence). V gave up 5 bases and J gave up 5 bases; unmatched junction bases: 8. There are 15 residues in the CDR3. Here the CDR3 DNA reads TGTGCCAGCAGCCCCGCTGGCGGGGGTACCGGGGAGCTGTTTTTT. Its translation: CASSPAGGGTGELFF.

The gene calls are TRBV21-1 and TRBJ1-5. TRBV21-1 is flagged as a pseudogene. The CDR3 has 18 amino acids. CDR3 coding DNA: TGTGCCAGCAGCAGAGAAGGGTTGGTGTTATGTGGCAATCAGCCCCAGCATTTT. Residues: CASSREGLVLCGNQPQHF.

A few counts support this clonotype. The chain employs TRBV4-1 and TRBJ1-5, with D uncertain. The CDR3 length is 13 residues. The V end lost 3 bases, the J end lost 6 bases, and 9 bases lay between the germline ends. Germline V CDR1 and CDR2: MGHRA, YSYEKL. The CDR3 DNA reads TGCGCCAGCAGCCATCGAGGAGGTCAGCCCCAGCATTTT. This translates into CASSHRGGQPQHF.

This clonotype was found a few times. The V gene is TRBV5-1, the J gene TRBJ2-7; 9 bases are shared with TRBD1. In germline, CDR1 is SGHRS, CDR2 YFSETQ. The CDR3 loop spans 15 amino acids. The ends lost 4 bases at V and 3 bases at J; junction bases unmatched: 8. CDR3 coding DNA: TGCGCCAGCAGCCCGGACAGGGGAGTCGTCTACGAGCAGTACTTC. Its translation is CASSPDRGVVYEQYF.

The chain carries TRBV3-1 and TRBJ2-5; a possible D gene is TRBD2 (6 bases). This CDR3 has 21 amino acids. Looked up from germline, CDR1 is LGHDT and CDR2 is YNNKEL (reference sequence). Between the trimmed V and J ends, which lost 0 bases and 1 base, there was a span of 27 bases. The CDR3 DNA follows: TGTGCCAGCAGCCAAGAAGGAGGGTCTTTGGGGGTGACGACCCTCCAAGAGACCCAGTACTTC. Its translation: CASSQEGGSLGVTTLQETQYF.

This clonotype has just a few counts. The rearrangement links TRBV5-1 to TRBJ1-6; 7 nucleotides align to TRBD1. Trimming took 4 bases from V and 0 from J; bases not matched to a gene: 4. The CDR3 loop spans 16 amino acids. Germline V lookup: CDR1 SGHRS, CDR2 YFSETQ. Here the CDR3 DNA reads TGCGCCAGCAGCCAGCGGACAGGCTCCTATAATTCACCCCTCCACTTT. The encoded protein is CASSQRTGSYNSPLHF.

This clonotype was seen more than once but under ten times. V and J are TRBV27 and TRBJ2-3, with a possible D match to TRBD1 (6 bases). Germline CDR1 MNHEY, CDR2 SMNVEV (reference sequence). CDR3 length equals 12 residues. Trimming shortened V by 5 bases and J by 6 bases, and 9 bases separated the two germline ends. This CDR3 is CASSQGLDTQYF. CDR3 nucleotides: TGTGCCAGCAGTCAGGGGTTGGATACGCAGTATTTT.

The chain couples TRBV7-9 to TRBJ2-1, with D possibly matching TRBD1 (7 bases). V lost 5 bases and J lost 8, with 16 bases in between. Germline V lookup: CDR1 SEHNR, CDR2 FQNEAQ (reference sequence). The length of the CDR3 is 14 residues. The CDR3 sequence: CASSPVGGGHEQFF. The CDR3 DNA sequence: TGTGCCAGCAGCCCTGTCGGAGGGGGCCATGAGCAGTTCTTC.

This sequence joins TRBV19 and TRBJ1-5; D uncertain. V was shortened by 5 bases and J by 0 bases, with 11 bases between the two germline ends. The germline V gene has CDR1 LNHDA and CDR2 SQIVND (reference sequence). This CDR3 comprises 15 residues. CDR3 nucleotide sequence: TGTGCCAGTAGTCGGCGGGCCTTTAGCAATCAGCCCCAGCATTTT. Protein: CASSRRAFSNQPQHF. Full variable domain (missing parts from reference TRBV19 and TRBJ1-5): DGGITQSPKYLFRKEGQNVTLSCEQNLNHDAMYWYRQDPGQGLRLIYYSQIVNDFQKGDIAEGYSVSREKKESFPLTVTSAQKNPTAFYLCASSRRAFSNQPQHFGDGTRLSIL.

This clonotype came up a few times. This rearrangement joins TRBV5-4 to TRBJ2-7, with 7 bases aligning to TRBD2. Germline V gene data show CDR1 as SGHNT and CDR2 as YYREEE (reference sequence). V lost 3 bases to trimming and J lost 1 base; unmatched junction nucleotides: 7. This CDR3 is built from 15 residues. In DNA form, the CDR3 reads TGTGCCAGCAGCTCTGGACTAGGAGGGTCCTACGAGCAGTACTTC. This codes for CASSSGLGGSYEQYF.

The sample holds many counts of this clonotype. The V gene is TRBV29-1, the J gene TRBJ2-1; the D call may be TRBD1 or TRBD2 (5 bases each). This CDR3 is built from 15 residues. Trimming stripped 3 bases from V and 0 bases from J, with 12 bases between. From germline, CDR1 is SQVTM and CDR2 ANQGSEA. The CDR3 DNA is TGCAGCGTTGATTGGGCAGGGAGCTCCTACAATGAGCAGTTCTTC. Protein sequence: CSVDWAGSSYNEQFF.

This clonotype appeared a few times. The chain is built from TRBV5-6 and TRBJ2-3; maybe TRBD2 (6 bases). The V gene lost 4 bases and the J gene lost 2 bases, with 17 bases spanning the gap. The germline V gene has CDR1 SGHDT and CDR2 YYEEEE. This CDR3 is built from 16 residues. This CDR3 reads CASSQASVSYTDTQYF. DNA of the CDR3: TGTGCCAGCAGCCAAGCTAGCGTCAGCTACACAGATACGCAGTATTTT.

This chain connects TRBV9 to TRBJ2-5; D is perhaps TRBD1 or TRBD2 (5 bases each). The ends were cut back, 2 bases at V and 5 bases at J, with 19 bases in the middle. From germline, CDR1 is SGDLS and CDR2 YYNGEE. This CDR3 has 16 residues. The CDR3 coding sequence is TGTGCCAGCAGCGTCGCTGTCGAGGGGTTGAGGGAGACCCAGTACTTC. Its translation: CASSVAVEGLRETQYF.

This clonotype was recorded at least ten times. CDR3 residues: CASSQGLGEQYF. CDR3 DNA sequence: TGCGCCAGCAGCCAAGGCCTGGGAGAGCAGTACTTC. The V gene is TRBV4-1, the J gene TRBJ2-7; D gene unclear. CDR1 is MGHRA, CDR2 YSYEKL, per germline. Trimming removed 1 base from V and 7 bases from J, with 8 bases in between. The CDR3 runs 12 residues.

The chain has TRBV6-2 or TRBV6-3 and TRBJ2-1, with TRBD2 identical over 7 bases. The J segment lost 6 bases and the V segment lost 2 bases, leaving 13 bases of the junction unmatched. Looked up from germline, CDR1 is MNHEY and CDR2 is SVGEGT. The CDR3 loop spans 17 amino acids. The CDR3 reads CASSYDPYERDFNEQFF. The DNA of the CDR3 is TGTGCCAGCAGTTACGACCCCTATGAGCGGGACTTCAATGAGCAGTTCTTC.